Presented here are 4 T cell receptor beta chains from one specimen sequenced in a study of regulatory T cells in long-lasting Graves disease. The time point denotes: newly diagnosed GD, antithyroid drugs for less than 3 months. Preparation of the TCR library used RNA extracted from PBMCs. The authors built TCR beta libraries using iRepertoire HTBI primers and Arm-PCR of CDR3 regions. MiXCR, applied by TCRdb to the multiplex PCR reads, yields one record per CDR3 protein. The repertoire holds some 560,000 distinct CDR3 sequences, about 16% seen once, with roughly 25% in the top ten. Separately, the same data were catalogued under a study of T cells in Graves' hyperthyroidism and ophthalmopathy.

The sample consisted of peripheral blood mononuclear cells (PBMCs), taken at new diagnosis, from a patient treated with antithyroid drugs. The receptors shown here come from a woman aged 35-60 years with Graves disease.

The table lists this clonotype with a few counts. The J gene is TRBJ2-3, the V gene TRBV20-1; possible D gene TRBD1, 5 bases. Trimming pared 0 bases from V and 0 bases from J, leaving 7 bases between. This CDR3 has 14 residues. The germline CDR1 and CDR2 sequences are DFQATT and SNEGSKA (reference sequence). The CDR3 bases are TGCAGTGCTAGAGATCCAGGGAGCACAGATACGCAGTATTTT. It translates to CSARDPGSTDTQYF.

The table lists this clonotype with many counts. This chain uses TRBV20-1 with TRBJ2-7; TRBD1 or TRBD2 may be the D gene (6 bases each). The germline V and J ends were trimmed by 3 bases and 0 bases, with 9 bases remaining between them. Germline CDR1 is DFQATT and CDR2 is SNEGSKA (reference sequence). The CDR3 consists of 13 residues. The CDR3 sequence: CSASGGPSYEQYF. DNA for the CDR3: TGCAGTGCTAGCGGGGGCCCCTCCTACGAGCAGTACTTC.

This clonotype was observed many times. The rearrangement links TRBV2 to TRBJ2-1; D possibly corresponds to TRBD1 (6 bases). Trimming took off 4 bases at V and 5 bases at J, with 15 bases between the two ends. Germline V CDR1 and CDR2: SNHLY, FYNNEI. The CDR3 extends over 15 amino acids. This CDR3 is CASSAQGLVDNEQFF. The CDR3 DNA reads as TGTGCCAGCAGTGCACAGGGTTTGGTGGACAATGAGCAGTTCTTC.

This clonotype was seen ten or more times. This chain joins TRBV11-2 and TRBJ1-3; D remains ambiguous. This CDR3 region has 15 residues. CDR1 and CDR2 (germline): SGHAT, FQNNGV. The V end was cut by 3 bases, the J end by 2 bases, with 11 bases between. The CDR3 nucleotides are TGTGCCAGCAGCTTGCCCCAGACTGCTGGAAACACCATATATTTT. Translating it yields CASSLPQTAGNTIYF.